The TCR beta chain under discussion was sequenced for a study of tumor-infiltrating lymphocytes in primary liver carcinoma. For the study at large: Patients were both men and women, whose ages ran from 30 to 69 years. Stage T1-T3 N0M0 tumors spanned about 4 to 11 cm. Study-wide findings and caveats: There were only about 8-25% of top clones found in all five tumor regions. The study found tumor-adjacent and tumor-blood pairs overlapped less than tumor region pairs.

Germline values: CDR1 ENHRY, CDR2 SYGVKD. The CDR3 contains 14 residues. Points on this clonotype: The antigen remains unidentified. An end of the junction does not agree with germline; a read error may underlie this.

From about 0.5 ug of total RNA, TCR beta-specific cDNA was reverse-transcribed using a constant-region primer. A slightly modified ARM-PCR protocol with three nested multiplex PCR rounds produced these TCR beta libraries. Both of the initial two PCR rounds ran for nine to ten cycles and employed TRBV1-TRBV30 forward primers alongside a C-beta reverse primer. TCRdb re-called the multiplex PCR reads with MiXCR, one entry per CDR3 protein. The data show some 64,000 distinct CDR3 sequences, roughly two thirds seen once. The tissue used was unsorted bulk material of about 19-34 mg. RNA and DNA were co-extracted from it with the AllPrep DNA/RNA mini kit.

The sequence came from a man aged 40-49 years with primary liver carcinoma and hepatitis B virus infection. Sequences were obtained from liver tumor tissue from sampling region 4. As to subset: tumor region T4, right-lateral pole. The rearrangement joins TRBV10-3 to TRBJ1-5; no reliable D call. The CDR3 DNA sequence: TGTGCCATCAGTGAGCATGATGGTGATCAGCCCCGGCATTTT. Translation: CAISEHDGDQPRHF.